The source of this T cell receptor (beta chain) is a study of graft-versus-host responses after intestinal transplantation. Study summary: Each recipient received anti-thymocyte globulin induction, then tacrolimus and steroids for 2 to 4 years.

In its sample, this clone was seen once. Its antigen is unidentified. The method was immunoSEQ multiplex PCR; TCRdb's version includes in-frame clones alone and lacks a portion of them. The sample records fewer than 95,000 clones, about 94% being singletons. The sequence was obtained from a human donor who was the organ donor for an intestinal transplant. Sequenced material: unstimulated CD4+ T cells sorted from spleen or lymph node cells, taken before transplant.

The CDR3 loop reads CASSKLAGAYNEQFF. CDR3 sequence (DNA): TGTGCCAGCAGCAAACTAGCGGGGGCCTACAATGAGCAGTTCTTC. V and J are TRBV7-9 and TRBJ2-1; 11 bases are a match to TRBD2. The CDR3 runs to 15 residues. J gave up 2 bases and V 5 bases, and 2 bases lay outside the gene matches. Germline lookup yields CDR1 SEHNR and CDR2 FQNEAQ (reference sequence).